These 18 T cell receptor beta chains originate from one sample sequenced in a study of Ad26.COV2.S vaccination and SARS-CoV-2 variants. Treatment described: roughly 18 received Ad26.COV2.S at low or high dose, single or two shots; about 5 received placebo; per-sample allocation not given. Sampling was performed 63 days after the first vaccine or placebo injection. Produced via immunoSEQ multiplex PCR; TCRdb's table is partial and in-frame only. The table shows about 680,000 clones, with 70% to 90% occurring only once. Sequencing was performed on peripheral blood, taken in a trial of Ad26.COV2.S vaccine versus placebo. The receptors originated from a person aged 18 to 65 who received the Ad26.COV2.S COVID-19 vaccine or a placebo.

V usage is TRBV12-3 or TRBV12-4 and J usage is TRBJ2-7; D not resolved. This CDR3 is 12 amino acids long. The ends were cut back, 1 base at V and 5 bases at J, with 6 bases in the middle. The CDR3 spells CASSLVRHEQYF. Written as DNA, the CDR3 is TGTGCCAGCAGTTTAGTTCGCCACGAGCAGTACTTC.

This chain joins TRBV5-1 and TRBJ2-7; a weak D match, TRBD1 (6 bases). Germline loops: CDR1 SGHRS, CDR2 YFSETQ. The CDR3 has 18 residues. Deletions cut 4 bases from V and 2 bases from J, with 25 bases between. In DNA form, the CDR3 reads TGCGCCAGCAGCCCTGCGGTCCAGGGGACAAGCCCGACCTACGAGCAGTACTTC. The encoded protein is CASSPAVQGTSPTYEQYF.

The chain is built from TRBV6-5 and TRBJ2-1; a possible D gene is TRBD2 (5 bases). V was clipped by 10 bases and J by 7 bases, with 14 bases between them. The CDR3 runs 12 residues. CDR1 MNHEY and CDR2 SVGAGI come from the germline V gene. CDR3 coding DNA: TGTGCCACTAGCTTAGGAGTGAATGAGCAGTTCTTC. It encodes CATSLGVNEQFF.

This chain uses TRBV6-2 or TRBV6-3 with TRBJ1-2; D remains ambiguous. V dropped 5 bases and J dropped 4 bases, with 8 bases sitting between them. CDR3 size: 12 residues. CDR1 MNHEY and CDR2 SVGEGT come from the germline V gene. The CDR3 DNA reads TGTGCCAGCAGTAAGACAATCTATGGCTACACCTTC. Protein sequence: CASSKTIYGYTF.

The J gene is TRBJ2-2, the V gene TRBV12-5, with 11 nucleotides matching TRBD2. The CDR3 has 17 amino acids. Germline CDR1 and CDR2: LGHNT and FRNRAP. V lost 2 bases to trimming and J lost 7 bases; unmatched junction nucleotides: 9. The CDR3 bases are TGTGCTAGTGGTTTGTTCGGACTACTAGCGGGGGACGGGGAGCTGTTTTTT. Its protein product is CASGLFGLLAGDGELFF.

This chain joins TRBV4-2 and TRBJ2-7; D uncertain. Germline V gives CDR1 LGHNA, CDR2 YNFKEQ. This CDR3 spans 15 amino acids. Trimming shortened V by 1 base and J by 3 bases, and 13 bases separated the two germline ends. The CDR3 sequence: CASSQAAGTNYEQYF. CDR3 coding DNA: TGTGCCAGCAGCCAAGCGGCAGGCACCAACTACGAGCAGTACTTC.

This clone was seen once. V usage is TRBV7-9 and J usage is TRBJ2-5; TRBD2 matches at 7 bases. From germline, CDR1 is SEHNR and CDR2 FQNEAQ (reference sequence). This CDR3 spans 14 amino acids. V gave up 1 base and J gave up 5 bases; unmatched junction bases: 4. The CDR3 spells CASSLEGSGETQYF. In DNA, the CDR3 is TGTGCCAGCAGCTTAGAGGGTAGCGGGGAGACCCAGTACTTC.

DNA for the CDR3: TGTGCTAGTGGTTCCGAAATTCACAATGAGCAGTTCTTC. Protein product: CASGSEIHNEQFF. This rearrangement joins TRBV12-5 to TRBJ2-1; D is uncertain. This CDR3 spans 13 amino acids. Germline CDR1 LGHNT, CDR2 FRNRAP. Trimming cost V 4 bases and J 5 bases, with 9 bases left between them.

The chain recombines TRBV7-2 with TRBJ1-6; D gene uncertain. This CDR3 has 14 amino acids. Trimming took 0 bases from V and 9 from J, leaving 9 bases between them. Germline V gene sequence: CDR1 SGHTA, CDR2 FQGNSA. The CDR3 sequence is CASSLALDGSPLHF. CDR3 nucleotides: TGTGCCAGCAGCTTAGCCCTAGATGGTTCACCCCTCCACTTT.

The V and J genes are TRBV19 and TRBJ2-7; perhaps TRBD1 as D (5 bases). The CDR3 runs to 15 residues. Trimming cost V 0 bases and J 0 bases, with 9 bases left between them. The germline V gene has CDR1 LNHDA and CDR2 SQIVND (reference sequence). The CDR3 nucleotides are TGTGCCAGTAGTATAGATGGGGCTAACTCCTACGAGCAGTACTTC. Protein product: CASSIDGANSYEQYF.

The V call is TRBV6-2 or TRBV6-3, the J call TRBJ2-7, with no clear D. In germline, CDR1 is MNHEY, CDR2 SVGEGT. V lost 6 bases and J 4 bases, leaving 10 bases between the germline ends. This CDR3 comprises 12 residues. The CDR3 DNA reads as TGTGCCAGCAGCAGGACGGATTACGAGCAGTACTTC. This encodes CASSRTDYEQYF.

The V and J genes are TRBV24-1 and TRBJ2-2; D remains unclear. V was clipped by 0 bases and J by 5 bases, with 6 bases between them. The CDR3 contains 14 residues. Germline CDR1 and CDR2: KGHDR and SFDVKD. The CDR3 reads CATSDLLRTGELFF. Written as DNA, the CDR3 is TGTGCCACCAGTGATTTGCTGAGGACCGGGGAGCTGTTTTTT.

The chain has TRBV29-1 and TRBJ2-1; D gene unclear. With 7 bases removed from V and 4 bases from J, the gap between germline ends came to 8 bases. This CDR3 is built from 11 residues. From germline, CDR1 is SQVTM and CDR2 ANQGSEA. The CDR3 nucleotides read TGCAGCGCCCCCATTTACAATGAGCAGTTCTTC. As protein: CSAPIYNEQFF.

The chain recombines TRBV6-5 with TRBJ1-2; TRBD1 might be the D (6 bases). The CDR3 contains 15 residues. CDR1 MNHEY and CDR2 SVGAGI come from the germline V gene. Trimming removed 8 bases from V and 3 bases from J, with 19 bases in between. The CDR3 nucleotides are TGTGCCAGCCGACAGGAGCAATTGGCTGACTATGGCTACACCTTC. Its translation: CASRQEQLADYGYTF.

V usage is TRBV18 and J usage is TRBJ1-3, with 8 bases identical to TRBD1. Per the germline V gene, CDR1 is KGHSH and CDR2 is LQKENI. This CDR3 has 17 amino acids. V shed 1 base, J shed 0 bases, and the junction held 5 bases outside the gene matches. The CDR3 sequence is CASSPLQGQGSGNTIYF. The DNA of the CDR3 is TGTGCCAGCTCACCACTTCAAGGACAGGGCTCTGGAAACACCATATATTTT.

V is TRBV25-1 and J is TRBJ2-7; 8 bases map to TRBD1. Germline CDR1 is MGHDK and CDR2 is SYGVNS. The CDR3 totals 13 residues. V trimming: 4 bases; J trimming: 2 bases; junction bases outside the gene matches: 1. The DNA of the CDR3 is TGTGCCAGCAGTGTACAGGGGGCCTACGAGCAGTACTTC. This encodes CASSVQGAYEQYF.

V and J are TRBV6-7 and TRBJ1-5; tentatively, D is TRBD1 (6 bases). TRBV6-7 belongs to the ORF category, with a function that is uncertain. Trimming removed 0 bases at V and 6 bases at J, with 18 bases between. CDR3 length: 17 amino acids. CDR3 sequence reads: CASSYSLWTARGQPQHF. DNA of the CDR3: TGTGCCAGCAGTTACTCGTTGTGGACAGCCCGGGGTCAGCCCCAGCATTTT.

The CDR3 loop is CATNQGDNQPQHF. CDR3 sequence (DNA): TGTGCCACCAACCAGGGGGACAATCAGCCCCAGCATTTT. The chain is built from TRBV24-1 and TRBJ1-5, with 7 bases identical to TRBD1. The CDR3 consists of 13 residues. From germline, CDR1 is KGHDR and CDR2 SFDVKD. Unmatched junction bases numbered 3, after V lost 8 bases and J lost 3 bases.